This TCR beta chain was recovered during a study of Graves' ophthalmopathy and Graves' hyperthyroidism. CDR1 is MGHDK and CDR2 is SYGVNS in the germline V gene. This CDR3 region has 12 residues. The ends lost 9 bases at V and 9 bases at J; junction bases unmatched: 5. Transcripts of RNA were the source for amplifying TCR beta CDR3 regions. RT-PCR was first run with HTBI primers, then multiplex PCR in a second round. TCRdb analysed the multiplex PCR reads with MiXCR anew, one entry per CDR3 protein. The table has about 740,000 distinct CDR3 sequences, around 40% seen once. The rearrangement links TRBV25-1 to TRBJ1-6; 7 bases align to TRBD1. The receptor was isolated from an adult man with Graves' ophthalmopathy. The material sequenced was peripheral blood. DNA for the CDR3: TGTGCCAGTTTCAGGGGGATTTCACCCCTCCACTTT. This encodes CASFRGISPLHF. Full variable domain (outside the CDR3, taken from reference TRBV25-1 and TRBJ1-6): EADIYQTPRYLVIGTGKKITLECSQTMGHDKMYWYQQDPGMELHLIHYSYGVNSTEKGDLSSESTVSRIRTEHFPLTLESARPSHTSQYLCASFRGISPLHFGNGTRLTVT.